Included here is one T cell receptor (beta chain) sequence, with context. Clones were sequenced by immunoSEQ multiplex PCR, and TCRdb holds only the in-frame ones, with some missing. The data contain over 90,000 clones, around 80% of them seen just once; the ten biggest clones take up 5.4%. The sample originates from a study of glioma-infiltrating T cells after dendritic cell vaccination. Stated time point: after dendritic cell vaccination, including at tumor progression/relapse. None of the glioblastoma patients had an isocitrate dehydrogenase mutation. The specimen was blood, collected after dendritic cell vaccination. This receptor was obtained from a human donor with glioblastoma.

The CDR3 here is CASNSGQGSSETQYF. The DNA of the CDR3 is TGTGCCAGTAATAGCGGACAGGGTAGTTCAGAGACCCAGTACTTC. This rearrangement joins TRBV19 to TRBJ2-5, with 8 nucleotides matching TRBD1. Germline V gene data show CDR1 as LNHDA and CDR2 as SQIVND (reference sequence). The trim removed 7 bases at V and 4 bases at J, leaving 11 bases unmatched. This CDR3 contains 15 residues.